The 20 T cell receptor beta chains listed next were all sequenced from one sample in a study of neoadjuvant nivolumab and ipilimumab in lung cancer. Here immunoSEQ multiplex PCR was the method, and the copy in TCRdb shows in-frame clones only, minus some. This table has around 17,000 clones, around 69% appearing once. Sequenced here: tumor tissue, sampled after neoadjuvant nivolumab, alone or with ipilimumab, at or shortly before surgery. The receptor source for this set is an adult with non-small cell lung cancer.

This chain links TRBV10-3 with TRBJ2-5, with 7 bases fitting TRBD1. Looked up from germline, CDR1 is ENHRY and CDR2 is SYGVKD. With V trimmed by 3 bases and J by 5 bases, 9 bases remained unmatched. This CDR3 is built from 15 residues. Here the CDR3 reads CAISEGGQLKETQYF. DNA for the CDR3: TGTGCCATCAGTGAAGGGGGACAGCTGAAGGAGACCCAGTACTTC.

This clone was found once. The chain employs TRBV7-3 and TRBJ1-1; possibly TRBD1 for D (5 bases). CDR1 is SGHTA, CDR2 FQGTGA, per germline. V lost 5 bases and J lost 4, with 11 bases in between. CDR3 size: 13 residues. CDR3 region: CASSPDSPTEAFF. CDR3 DNA: TGTGCCAGCAGCCCTGACAGTCCCACTGAAGCTTTCTTT.

The chain combines TRBV9 with TRBJ2-1; no clear D. The CDR3 has 12 amino acids. The V gene lost 3 bases and the J gene lost 5 bases, with 6 bases spanning the gap. From germline, CDR1 is SGDLS and CDR2 YYNGEE. The CDR3 is CASSAGDNEQFF. The CDR3 DNA reads TGTGCCAGCAGCGCAGGAGACAATGAGCAGTTCTTC.

The chain links TRBV7-2 to TRBJ2-7; perhaps TRBD1 as D (5 bases). Germline assignment: CDR1 SGHTA and CDR2 FQGNSA. The CDR3 extends over 15 amino acids. Trimming took 1 base from V and 3 from J, leaving 13 bases between them. The CDR3 sequence is CASSLGGGRDYEQYF. The CDR3 DNA follows: TGTGCCAGCAGCTTAGGGGGCGGCAGGGACTACGAGCAGTACTTC.

The rearrangement joins TRBV11-2 to TRBJ1-1; perhaps TRBD1 as D (6 bases). V was cut by 3 bases and J by 11 bases, with 19 bases left in between. Germline V lookup: CDR1 SGHAT, CDR2 FQNNGV. CDR3 length equals 14 residues. CDR3 coding DNA: TGTGCCAGCAGCTTGGGTCAAGGCAGGGGCTACGCTTTCTTT. As protein: CASSLGQGRGYAFF.

This chain uses TRBV19 with TRBJ1-6; D is possibly TRBD1 (5 bases). Trimming took off 6 bases at V and 3 bases at J, with 9 bases between the two ends. CDR3 length: 14 residues. CDR1 LNHDA and CDR2 SQIVND come from the germline V gene (reference sequence). CDR3 DNA sequence: TGTGCCAGTAGCCCGGGGCTCTATAATTCACCCCTCCACTTT. Translating it yields CASSPGLYNSPLHF.

In its sample, this clone ranks as medium-sized. This sequence joins TRBV5-4 and TRBJ1-1, with D unclear. The germline gives CDR1 SGHNT, CDR2 YYREEE (reference sequence). V was shortened by 1 base and J by 4 bases, with 8 bases between the two germline ends. The CDR3 length is 13 residues. The CDR3 sequence is CASSLWSGTEAFF. The CDR3 nucleotides are TGTGCCAGCAGCTTGTGGTCTGGCACTGAAGCTTTCTTT.

In its sample, this clone was seen once. The rearrangement uses TRBV11-2 and TRBJ1-4; D is undetermined. The CDR3 loop spans 17 amino acids. Germline V gene lookup returns CDR1 SGHAT and CDR2 FQNNGV. Trimming cost V 1 base and J 0 bases, with 12 bases left between them. CDR3 bases: TGTGCCAGCAGCTTAGCGCCGGGCCCCGCAACTAATGAAAAACTGTTTTTT. Translation gives CASSLAPGPATNEKLFF.

As regards this clone: With a far larger clone one base away, a read error is the likely cause. This sequence joins TRBV4-2 and TRBJ2-5; D is possibly TRBD1 (5 bases). The J call is doubtful: the DNA matches TRBJ2-7 better. In germline, CDR1 is LGHNA, CDR2 YNFKEQ. This CDR3 is built from 15 residues. In DNA, the CDR3 is TGTGCCAGCAGCCAAGATTTCCCAGGGACCTACGAGCAGTACTTC. Its translation is CASSQDFPGTYEQYF.

This clone was seen more than once but under ten times. This chain joins TRBV4-2 and TRBJ1-4; D gene uncertain. The V and J ends lost 1 base and 3 bases respectively, with 3 bases between them. Germline loops: CDR1 LGHNA, CDR2 YNFKEQ. The CDR3 consists of 13 residues. CDR3 bases: TGTGCCAGCAGCCAAGTATCTAATGAAAAACTGTTTTTT. It is translated as CASSQVSNEKLFF.

The chain links TRBV15 to TRBJ2-7; 11 bases map to TRBD1. The V and J ends lost 2 bases and 3 bases, in that order; junction bases with no gene match: 6. CDR3 size: 16 residues. Germline-derived CDR1 and CDR2 are LNHNV and YYDKDF (reference sequence). The CDR3 spells CATSRKTGTGGYEQYF. Here the CDR3 DNA reads TGTGCCACCAGCAGAAAAACCGGGACAGGGGGCTACGAGCAGTACTTC.

V is TRBV7-9 and J is TRBJ2-7, with D possibly being TRBD1 or TRBD2 (5 bases each). The length of the CDR3 is 12 residues. The germline V gene has CDR1 SEHNR and CDR2 FQNEAQ (reference sequence). The germline V and J ends were trimmed by 8 bases and 2 bases, with 10 bases remaining between them. DNA of the CDR3: TGTGCCAGCCGGGACCGCGCCTACGAGCAGTACTTC. Amino acid sequence: CASRDRAYEQYF. The full variable domain, in which reference TRBV7-9 and TRBJ2-7 provide the parts outside the CDR3, is DTGVSQNPRHKITKRGQNVTFRCDPISEHNRLYWYRQTLGQGPEFLTYFQNEAQLEKSRLLSDRFSAERPKGSFSTLEIQRTEQGDSAMYLCASRDRAYEQYFGPGTRLTVT.

The V call is TRBV30, the J call TRBJ1-1; perhaps TRBD1 as D (5 bases). The CDR3 runs 16 residues. CDR1 is GTSNPN and CDR2 is SVGIG in the germline V gene (reference sequence). Between the trimmed V and J ends, which lost 0 bases and 0 bases, there was a span of 14 bases. The CDR3 DNA sequence: TGTGCCTGGAGTGTAACGGGGGGTAGTATGAACACTGAAGCTTTCTTT. Translation: CAWSVTGGSMNTEAFF.

This clone was picked up one time. V and J are TRBV7-2 and TRBJ1-4; D not certain. The CDR3 covers 13 residues. Trimming took off 3 bases at V and 3 bases at J, with 5 bases between the two ends. Germline loops: CDR1 SGHTA, CDR2 FQGNSA. The CDR3 spells CASSLGANEKLFF. The CDR3 coding sequence is TGTGCCAGCAGCTTGGGTGCTAATGAAAAACTGTTTTTT.

On this clone itself: The same CDR3 also results from other DNA sequences found in this sample. The chain combines TRBV9 with TRBJ2-3; D ambiguous. V was clipped by 0 bases and J by 1 base, with 6 bases between them. The CDR3 is made up of 14 amino acids. Germline V CDR1 and CDR2: SGDLS, YYNGEE. In DNA form, the CDR3 reads TGTGCCAGCAGCGTAGGGCAGGGCACAGATACGCAGTATTTT. It specifies CASSVGQGTDTQYF.

The CDR3 bases are TGTGCCAGCAGCCGCGACAGGGCCCCTATGAACACTGAAGCTTTCTTT. Its translation is CASSRDRAPMNTEAFF. The chain carries TRBV2 and TRBJ1-1, with TRBD1 matching 7 bases. The germline V gene encodes CDR1 SNHLY and CDR2 FYNNEI. The V gene end was trimmed by 6 bases and the J gene end by 0 bases; junction bases not matched to a gene: 10. The CDR3 spans 16 residues. The full variable domain, its missing parts supplied by reference TRBV2 and TRBJ1-1, is EPEVTQTPSHQVTQMGQEVILRCVPISNHLYFYWYRQILGQKVEFLVSFYNNEISEKSEIFDDQFSVERPDGSNFTLKIRSTKLEDSAMYFCASSRDRAPMNTEAFFGQGTRLTVV.

The CDR3 here is CASSLAGGAETQYF. CDR3 nucleotides: TGCGCCAGCAGCTTGGCTGGGGGGGCAGAGACCCAGTACTTC. The chain employs TRBV5-1 and TRBJ2-5; tentatively, D is TRBD2 (7 bases). Germline V lookup: CDR1 SGHRS, CDR2 YFSETQ. This CDR3 contains 14 residues. V was pared by 0 bases and J by 4 bases, with 10 bases between.

The gene calls are TRBV4-1 and TRBJ2-1; possibly TRBD2 for D (6 bases). The CDR3 contains 14 residues. V was pared by 1 base and J by 6 bases, with 10 bases between. CDR1 and CDR2 (germline): MGHRA, YSYEKL. In nucleotides, the CDR3 is TGCGCCAGCAGCCAAGGACTAGTTAGCAATGAGCAGTTCTTC. Residues: CASSQGLVSNEQFF.

The CDR3 region has the DNA TGTGCCAGCAGTGAGGCAGCCATCTTCTGCAATGAGCAGTTCTTC. This codes for CASSEAAIFCNEQFF. This sequence joins TRBV2 and TRBJ2-1; D remains ambiguous. Germline V lookup: CDR1 SNHLY, CDR2 FYNNEI. CDR3 size: 15 residues. V was shortened by 3 bases and J by 6 bases, with 15 bases between the two germline ends.

V gene TRBV11-1 combines with J gene TRBJ2-7; D gene uncertain. V dropped 2 bases and J dropped 4 bases, with 15 bases sitting between them. Germline assignment: CDR1 SGHAT and CDR2 FQDESV (reference sequence). CDR3 size: 15 residues. CDR3 protein: CASSLYPSLPYEQYF. CDR3 nucleotide sequence: TGTGCCAGCAGCTTATACCCCAGCCTTCCATACGAGCAGTACTTC. The full variable domain, with the rest looked up from reference TRBV11-1 and TRBJ2-7, is EAEVAQSPRYKITEKSQAVAFWCDPISGHATLYWYRQILGQGPELLVQFQDESVVDDSQLPKDRFSAERLKGVDSTLKIQPAELGDSAMYLCASSLYPSLPYEQYFGPGTRLTVT.